The 13 T cell receptor beta chains below come from one sample, sequenced in a study of blood T cell repertoires in COVID-19. Profiling relied on immunoSEQ multiplex PCR, and the TCRdb table lists in-frame clones only, not all of them. The sample shows roughly 150,000 clones, about four fifths of them seen only once. Sequenced: peripheral blood. These TCRs come from a human donor with acute or convalescent COVID-19. The donor label of this sample is uncertain.

The chain links TRBV7-9 to TRBJ1-4, with 7 bases lining up with TRBD1. The germline V gene encodes CDR1 SEHNR and CDR2 FQNEAQ (reference sequence). V trimming: 7 bases; J trimming: 3 bases; junction bases outside the gene matches: 8. The CDR3 covers 15 residues. This chain's CDR3 is CASTLGQAANEKLFF. The CDR3 bases are TGTGCCAGCACCCTAGGACAGGCAGCTAATGAAAAACTGTTTTTT.

The rearrangement joins TRBV10-3 to TRBJ2-5; D possibly corresponds to TRBD1 (6 bases). The CDR3 consists of 13 residues. The V end was cut by 10 bases, the J end by 2 bases, with 14 bases between. Germline V gives CDR1 ENHRY, CDR2 SYGVKD. The CDR3 nucleotides read TGTGCCACCCACCGGACAGAGCAAGAGACCCAGTACTTC. Its protein product is CATHRTEQETQYF.

The rearrangement links TRBV4-2 to TRBJ2-2; a possible D gene is TRBD2 (6 bases). Looked up from germline, CDR1 is LGHNA and CDR2 is YNFKEQ. The CDR3 sequence is 15 residues long. Deletions cut 3 bases from V and 0 bases from J, with 8 bases between. Here the CDR3 reads CASSQGGANTGELFF. CDR3 DNA sequence: TGTGCCAGCAGCCAGGGGGGAGCGAACACCGGGGAGCTGTTTTTT.

The V gene is TRBV6-1, the J gene TRBJ1-5; D may be TRBD1 (6 bases). V was clipped by 3 bases and J by 4 bases, with 13 bases between them. The CDR3 sequence is 15 residues long. Germline V lookup: CDR1 MNHNS, CDR2 SASEGT. The CDR3 protein is CASSDNTGRNQPQHF. The CDR3 coding sequence is TGTGCCAGCAGTGACAATACAGGGCGGAATCAGCCCCAGCATTTT.

The genes are TRBV10-3 and TRBJ1-1; D uncertain. Per germline, CDR1 ENHRY and CDR2 SYGVKD. V was trimmed by 2 bases and J by 1 base, leaving 8 bases between them. The CDR3 spans 14 residues. CDR3 bases: TGTGCCATCAGTGAGGAGGGCGGGAACACTGAAGCTTTCTTT. It translates to CAISEEGGNTEAFF.

This chain links TRBV7-9 with TRBJ1-1; D is unresolved. Germline CDR1 reads SEHNR; CDR2 reads FQNEAQ (reference sequence). Trimming cost V 1 base and J 6 bases, with 6 bases left between them. This CDR3 spans 12 amino acids. CDR3 coding DNA: TGTGCCAGCAGCTTAGAACCAGCTGAAGCTTTCTTT. Amino acid sequence: CASSLEPAEAFF.

This rearrangement joins TRBV30 to TRBJ1-5; D remains unclear. Germline CDR1 is GTSNPN and CDR2 is SVGIG (reference sequence). CDR3 length: 16 residues. V was trimmed by 0 bases and J by 4 bases, leaving 16 bases between them. CDR3 nucleotides: TGTGCCTGGAGTGTACCCCGAGGGTTCTCAAATCAGCCCCAGCATTTT. Translating it yields CAWSVPRGFSNQPQHF.

CDR3 bases: TGTGCCAGCAGCTTGAGCGGGGGGACCTGGAACAATGAGCAGTTCTTC. Translated, it gives CASSLSGGTWNNEQFF. The chain is built from TRBV5-5 and TRBJ2-1; 9 bases line up with TRBD2. This CDR3 has 16 amino acids. Germline V CDR1 and CDR2: SGHKS, YYEKEE (reference sequence). The V segment lost 1 base and the J segment 5 bases; nucleotides outside the gene matches: 7.

The V gene is TRBV19, the J gene TRBJ1-2, with 9 bases identical to TRBD1. Germline assignment: CDR1 LNHDA and CDR2 SQIVND (reference sequence). This CDR3 contains 15 residues. J was trimmed by 5 bases and V by 5 bases; bases with no gene match: 9. The CDR3 sequence is CASSGSDRGSYGYTF. Written as DNA, the CDR3 is TGTGCCAGTAGTGGCTCGGACAGGGGATCTTATGGCTACACCTTC.

V and J are TRBV19 and TRBJ2-1; D is perhaps TRBD1 (5 bases). CDR1 LNHDA and CDR2 SQIVND come from the germline V gene (reference sequence). The CDR3 loop spans 14 amino acids. Deletions cut 6 bases from V and 5 bases from J, with 14 bases between. CDR3 sequence: CASSSLQGNNEQFF. CDR3 sequence (DNA): TGTGCCAGTAGCTCCCTCCAGGGCAACAATGAGCAGTTCTTC.

The rearrangement links TRBV5-1 to TRBJ1-1; no definite D call. Trimming cost V 4 bases and J 6 bases, with 19 bases left between them. The germline CDR1 and CDR2 sequences are SGHRS and YFSETQ. This CDR3 spans 15 amino acids. The CDR3 bases are TGCGCCAGCAGCCAAGGGAGGGAACAGACCTCTGAAGCTTTCTTT. Translated, it gives CASSQGREQTSEAFF.

This chain uses TRBV12-5 with TRBJ1-5; 11 nucleotides line up with TRBD1. The length of the CDR3 is 15 residues. Germline-derived CDR1 and CDR2 are LGHNT and FRNRAP. The V segment lost 6 bases and the J segment 5 bases; nucleotides outside the gene matches: 6. The DNA for the CDR3 is TGTGCTAGTGGCAACGGACAGGGGGCTCATCAGCCCCAGCATTTT. Amino acids: CASGNGQGAHQPQHF.

CDR3 amino acids: CASSSYSNQPQHF. Here the CDR3 DNA reads TGTGCCAGCAGTTCGTATAGCAATCAGCCCCAGCATTTT. V and J are TRBV27 and TRBJ1-5; the D is unclear. Germline V CDR1 and CDR2: MNHEY, SMNVEV (reference sequence). Between the trimmed V and J ends, which lost 4 bases and 0 bases, there was a span of 4 bases. The CDR3 consists of 13 residues.